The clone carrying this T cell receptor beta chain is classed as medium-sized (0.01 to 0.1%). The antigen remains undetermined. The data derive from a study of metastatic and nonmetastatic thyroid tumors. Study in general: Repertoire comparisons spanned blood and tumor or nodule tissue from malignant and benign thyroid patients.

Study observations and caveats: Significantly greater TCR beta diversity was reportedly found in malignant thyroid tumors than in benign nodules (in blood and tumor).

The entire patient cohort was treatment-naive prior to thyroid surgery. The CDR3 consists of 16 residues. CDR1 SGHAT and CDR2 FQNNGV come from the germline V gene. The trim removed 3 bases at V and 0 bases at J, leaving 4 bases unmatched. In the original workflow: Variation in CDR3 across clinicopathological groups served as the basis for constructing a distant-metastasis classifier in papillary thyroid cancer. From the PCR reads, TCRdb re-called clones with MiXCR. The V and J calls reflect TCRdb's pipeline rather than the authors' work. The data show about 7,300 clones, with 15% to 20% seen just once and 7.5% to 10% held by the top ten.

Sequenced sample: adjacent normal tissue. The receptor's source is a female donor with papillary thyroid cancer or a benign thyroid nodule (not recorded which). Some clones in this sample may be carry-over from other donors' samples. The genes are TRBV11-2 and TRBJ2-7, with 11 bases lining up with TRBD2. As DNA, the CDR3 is TGTGCCAGCAGCTTGACTAGCGGGGCCGGCTCCTACGAGCAGTACTTC. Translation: CASSLTSGAGSYEQYF.